These T cell receptor beta chains were read from a single sample in a study of CD8 T cells in ankylosing spondylitis. Each CDR3 protein gets one entry after TCRdb re-called the 5' RACE reads with MiXCR. Among fewer than 750,000 distinct CDR3 sequences listed, roughly 19% were seen once. The sequenced sample was blood, either unsorted or a sorted T cell fraction (not recorded which). The receptors were gathered from a male donor with ankylosing spondylitis. Both conserved end residues are part of each CDR3. The order of the fields is V gene, clone size, CDR3 length, CDR3 protein. Expanded clones are given a class, and other clones once, few, many or no size at all.

v_call: TRBV7-9; clone_size: few; cdr3_length: 16; cdr3_aa: CASSLASSRERETQYF
v_call: TRBV12-5; clone_size: few; cdr3_length: 18; cdr3_aa: CASGSYRDSRWGYNEQFF
v_call: TRBV28; clone_size: few; cdr3_length: 14; cdr3_aa: CASSLPAGNQPQHF
v_call: TRBV28; clone_size: NA; cdr3_length: 13; cdr3_aa: CASSFQGYNEQFF
v_call: TRBV18; clone_size: many; cdr3_length: 12; cdr3_aa: CASSPPDQPQHF
v_call: TRBV5-1; clone_size: NA; cdr3_length: 16; cdr3_aa: CASSPQTGVSTDTQYF
v_call: TRBV20-1; clone_size: many; cdr3_length: 13; cdr3_aa: CSAEGRKVGELFF
v_call: TRBV18; clone_size: many; cdr3_length: 15; cdr3_aa: CASSPRGSSYNEQFF
v_call: TRBV6-2/TRBV6-3; clone_size: NA; cdr3_length: 18; cdr3_aa: CASSTKAQSGRELYEQYF
v_call: TRBV4-1; clone_size: NA; cdr3_length: 15; cdr3_aa: CASSPDGGLLYEQYF
v_call: TRBV9; clone_size: few; cdr3_length: 15; cdr3_aa: CASSVVGASTGELFF
v_call: TRBV6-5; clone_size: many; cdr3_length: 14; cdr3_aa: CASSYGQGNTEAFF
v_call: TRBV20-1; clone_size: NA; cdr3_length: 13; cdr3_aa: CSAGGTLTYEQYF
v_call: TRBV29-1; clone_size: few; cdr3_length: 16; cdr3_aa: CSVEGLAGSTYNEQFF
v_call: TRBV14; clone_size: NA; cdr3_length: 12; cdr3_aa: CASSQDKVNQYF
v_call: TRBV12-3/TRBV12-4; clone_size: NA; cdr3_length: 14; cdr3_aa: CASSPGGWRTEAFF
v_call: TRBV12-3/TRBV12-4; clone_size: NA; cdr3_length: 16; cdr3_aa: CASRAWGTGNTGELFF
v_call: TRBV20-1; clone_size: few; cdr3_length: 15; cdr3_aa: CSARDWGHPDNEQFF
v_call: TRBV9; clone_size: NA; cdr3_length: 17; cdr3_aa: CASSVFAQGATYNEQFF
v_call: TRBV6-2/TRBV6-3; clone_size: few; cdr3_length: 11; cdr3_aa: CASNDFGTQYF